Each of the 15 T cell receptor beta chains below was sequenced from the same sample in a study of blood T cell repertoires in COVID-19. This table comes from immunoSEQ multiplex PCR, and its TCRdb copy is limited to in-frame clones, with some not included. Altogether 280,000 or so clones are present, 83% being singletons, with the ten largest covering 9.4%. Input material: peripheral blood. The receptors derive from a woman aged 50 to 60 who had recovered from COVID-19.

The CDR3 DNA is TGTGCCAGCAGCCTTACACCGACAGGGGGGAACACCGGGGAGCTGTTTTTT. Translating gives CASSLTPTGGNTGELFF. This chain uses TRBV9 with TRBJ2-2; 9 bases match TRBD1. CDR3 size: 17 residues. Germline V gene data show CDR1 as SGDLS and CDR2 as YYNGEE. V lost 4 bases to trimming and J lost 1 base; unmatched junction nucleotides: 8.

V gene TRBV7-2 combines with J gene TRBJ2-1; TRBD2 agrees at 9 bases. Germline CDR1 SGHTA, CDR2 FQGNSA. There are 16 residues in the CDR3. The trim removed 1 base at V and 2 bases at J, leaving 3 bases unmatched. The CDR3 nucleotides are TGTGCCAGCAGCTTAGTTAGCGGGAGCACCTACAATGAGCAGTTCTTC. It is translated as CASSLVSGSTYNEQFF.

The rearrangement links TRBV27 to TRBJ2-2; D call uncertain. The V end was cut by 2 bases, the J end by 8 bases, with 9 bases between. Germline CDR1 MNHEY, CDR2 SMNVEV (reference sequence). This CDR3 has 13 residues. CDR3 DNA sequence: TGTGCCAGCAGTTTAAAGAGTTTGGGGGAGCTGTTTTTT. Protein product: CASSLKSLGELFF.

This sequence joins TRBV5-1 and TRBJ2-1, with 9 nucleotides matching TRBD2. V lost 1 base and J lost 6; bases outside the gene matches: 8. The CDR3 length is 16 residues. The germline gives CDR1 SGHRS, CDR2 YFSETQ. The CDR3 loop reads CASSLTIAGVFNEQFF. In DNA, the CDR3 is TGCGCCAGCAGCTTGACTATAGCGGGAGTCTTCAATGAGCAGTTCTTC.

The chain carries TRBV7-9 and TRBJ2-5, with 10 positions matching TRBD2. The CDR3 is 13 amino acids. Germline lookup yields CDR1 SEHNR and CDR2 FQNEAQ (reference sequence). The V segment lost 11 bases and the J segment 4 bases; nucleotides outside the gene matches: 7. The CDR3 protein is CALALAGAETQYF. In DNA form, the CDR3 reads TGTGCCTTAGCCCTAGCGGGGGCAGAGACCCAGTACTTC.

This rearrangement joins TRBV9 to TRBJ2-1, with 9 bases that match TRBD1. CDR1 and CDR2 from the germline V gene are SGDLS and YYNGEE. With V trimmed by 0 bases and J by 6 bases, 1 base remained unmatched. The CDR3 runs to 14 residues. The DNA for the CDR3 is TGTGCCAGCAGCGTAGGGGACAGGGCCAATGAGCAGTTCTTC. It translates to CASSVGDRANEQFF.

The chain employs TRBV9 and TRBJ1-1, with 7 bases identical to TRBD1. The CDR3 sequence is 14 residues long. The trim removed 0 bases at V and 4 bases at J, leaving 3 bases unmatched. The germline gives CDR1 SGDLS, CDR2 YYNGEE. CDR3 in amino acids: CASSVEPGGTEAFF. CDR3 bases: TGTGCCAGCAGCGTAGAGCCAGGGGGCACTGAAGCTTTCTTT.

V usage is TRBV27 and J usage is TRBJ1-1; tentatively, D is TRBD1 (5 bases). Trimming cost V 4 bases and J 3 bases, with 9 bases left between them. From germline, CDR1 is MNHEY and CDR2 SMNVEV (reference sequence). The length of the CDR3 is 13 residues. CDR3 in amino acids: CASSWGGDTEAFF. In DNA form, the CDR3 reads TGTGCCAGCAGTTGGGGGGGGGACACTGAAGCTTTCTTT.

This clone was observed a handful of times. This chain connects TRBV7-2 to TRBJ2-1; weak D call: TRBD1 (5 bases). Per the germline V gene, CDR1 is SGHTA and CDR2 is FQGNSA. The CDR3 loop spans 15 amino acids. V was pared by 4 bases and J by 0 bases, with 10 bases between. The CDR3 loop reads CASSSQGSSYNEQFF. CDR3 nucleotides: TGTGCCAGCAGCTCCCAGGGTAGCTCCTACAATGAGCAGTTCTTC.

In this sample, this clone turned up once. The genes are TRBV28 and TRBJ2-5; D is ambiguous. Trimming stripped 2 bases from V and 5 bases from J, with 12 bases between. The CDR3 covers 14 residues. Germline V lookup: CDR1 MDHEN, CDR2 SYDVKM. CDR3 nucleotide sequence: TGTGCCAGCAGTTTACGTGCCCGCCGGGAGACCCAGTACTTC. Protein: CASSLRARRETQYF.

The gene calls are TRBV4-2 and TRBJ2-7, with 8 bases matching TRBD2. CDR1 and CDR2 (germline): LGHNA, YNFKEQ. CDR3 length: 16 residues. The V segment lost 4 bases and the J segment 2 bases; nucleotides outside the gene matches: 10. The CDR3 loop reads CASSLLRAGGPYEQYF. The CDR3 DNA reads TGTGCCAGCAGCCTTTTGCGGGCGGGAGGCCCCTACGAGCAGTACTTC.

CDR3 amino acids: CSALTGETQYF. The CDR3 DNA reads as TGCAGTGCTCTAACCGGGGAGACCCAGTACTTC. The chain is built from TRBV20-1 and TRBJ2-5; no clear D gene. This CDR3 has 11 amino acids. The V end lost 5 bases, the J end lost 5 bases, and 9 bases lay between the germline ends. Germline CDR1 reads DFQATT; CDR2 reads SNEGSKA (reference sequence).

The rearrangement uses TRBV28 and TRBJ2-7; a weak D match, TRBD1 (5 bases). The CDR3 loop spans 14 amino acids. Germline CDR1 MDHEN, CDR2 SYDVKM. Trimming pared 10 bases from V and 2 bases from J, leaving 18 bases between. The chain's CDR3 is CATKDTGTPYEQYF. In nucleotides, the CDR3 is TGTGCCACCAAAGACACAGGTACCCCCTACGAGCAGTACTTC.

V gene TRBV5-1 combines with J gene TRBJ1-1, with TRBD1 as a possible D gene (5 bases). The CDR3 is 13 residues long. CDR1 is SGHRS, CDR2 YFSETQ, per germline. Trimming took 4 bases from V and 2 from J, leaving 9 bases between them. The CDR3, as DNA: TGCGCCAGCAGCCCGCAGGGTAACACTGAAGCTTTCTTT. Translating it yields CASSPQGNTEAFF.

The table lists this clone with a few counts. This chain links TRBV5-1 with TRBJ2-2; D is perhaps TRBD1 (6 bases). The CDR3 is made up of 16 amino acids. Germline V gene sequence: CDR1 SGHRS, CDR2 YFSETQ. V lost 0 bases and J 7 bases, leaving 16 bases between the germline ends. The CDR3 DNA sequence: TGCGCCAGCAGCTTGGGGGACACGGGGATGCACGGGGAGCTGTTTTTT. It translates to CASSLGDTGMHGELFF. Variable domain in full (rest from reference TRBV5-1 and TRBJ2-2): KAGVTQTPRYLIKTRGQQVTLSCSPISGHRSVSWYQQTPGQGLQFLFEYFSETQRNKGNFPGRFSGRQFSNSRSEMNVSTLELGDSALYLCASSLGDTGMHGELFFGEGSRLTVL.